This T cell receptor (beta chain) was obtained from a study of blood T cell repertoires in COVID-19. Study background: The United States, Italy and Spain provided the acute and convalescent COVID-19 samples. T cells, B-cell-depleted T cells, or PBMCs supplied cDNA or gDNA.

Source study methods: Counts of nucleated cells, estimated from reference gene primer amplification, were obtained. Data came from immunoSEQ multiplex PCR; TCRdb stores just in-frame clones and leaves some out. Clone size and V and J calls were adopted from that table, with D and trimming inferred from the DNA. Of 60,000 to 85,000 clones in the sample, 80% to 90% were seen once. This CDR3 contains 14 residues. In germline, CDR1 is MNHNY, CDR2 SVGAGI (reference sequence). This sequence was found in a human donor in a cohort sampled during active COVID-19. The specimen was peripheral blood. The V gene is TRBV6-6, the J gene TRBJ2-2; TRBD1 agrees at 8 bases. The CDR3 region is CAYSQGALTGELFF. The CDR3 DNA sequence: TGTGCGTATTCCCAGGGGGCCCTCACCGGGGAGCTGTTTTTT.